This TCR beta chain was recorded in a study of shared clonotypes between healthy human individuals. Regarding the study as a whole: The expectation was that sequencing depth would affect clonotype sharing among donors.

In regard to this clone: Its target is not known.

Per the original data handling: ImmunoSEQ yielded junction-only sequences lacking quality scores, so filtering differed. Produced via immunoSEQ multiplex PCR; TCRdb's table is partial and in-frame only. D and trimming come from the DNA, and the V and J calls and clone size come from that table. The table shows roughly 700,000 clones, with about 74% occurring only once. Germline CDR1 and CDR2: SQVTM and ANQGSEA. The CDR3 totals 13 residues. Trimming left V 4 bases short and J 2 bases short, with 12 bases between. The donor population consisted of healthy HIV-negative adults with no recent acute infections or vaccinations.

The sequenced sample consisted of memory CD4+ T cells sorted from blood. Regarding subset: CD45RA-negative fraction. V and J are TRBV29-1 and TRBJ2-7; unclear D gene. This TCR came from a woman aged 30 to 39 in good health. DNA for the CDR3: TGCAGCGTTGTGCGGATAGGGACCTACGAGCAGTACTTC. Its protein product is CSVVRIGTYEQYF.